Following are 21 T cell receptor beta chains from one sample sequenced in a study of T cell responses to AZD1222 COVID-19 vaccine. Data came from immunoSEQ multiplex PCR; TCRdb stores just in-frame clones and leaves some out. The sample includes around 35,000 clones, about 88% of them seen just once. The sample was peripheral blood, taken on day 0 of AZD1222 vaccination. Receptors originate from an adult in good health.

V and J are TRBV7-9 and TRBJ1-5; TRBD1 is a possible D gene (5 bases). V was cut by 5 bases and J by 2 bases, with 10 bases left in between. Germline V gene data show CDR1 as SEHNR and CDR2 as FQNEAQ (reference sequence). The CDR3 is 14 amino acids. CDR3 loop: CASSRGGGNQPQHF. CDR3 nucleotide sequence: TGTGCCAGCAGCCGGGGGGGAGGCAATCAGCCCCAGCATTTT.

The chain carries TRBV2 and TRBJ1-1, with 10 bases that match TRBD1. Unmatched junction bases numbered 3, after V lost 6 bases and J lost 11 bases. The CDR3 has 11 amino acids. Germline CDR1 and CDR2: SNHLY and FYNNEI. The DNA for the CDR3 is TGTGCCAGCAGGGACAGGGGGGCGGCTTTCTTT. Its protein product is CASRDRGAAFF.

This chain connects TRBV6-1 to TRBJ2-1, with D perhaps TRBD2 (5 bases). The V end lost 0 bases, the J end lost 2 bases, and 11 bases lay between the germline ends. This CDR3 spans 16 amino acids. Germline loops: CDR1 MNHNS, CDR2 SASEGT. The CDR3 protein is CASSEAWRVPYNEQFF. DNA for the CDR3: TGTGCCAGCAGTGAAGCGTGGCGGGTACCCTACAATGAGCAGTTCTTC.

This chain connects TRBV3-1 (or the pseudogene TRBV3-2) to TRBJ1-2, with D tentatively TRBD1 (6 bases). Trimming left V 4 bases short and J 5 bases short, with 11 bases between. From germline, CDR1 is LGHDT and CDR2 YNNKEL (reference sequence). This CDR3 is built from 13 residues. The CDR3 is CASSPPRGYGYTF. The CDR3 region has the DNA TGTGCCAGCAGCCCTCCGAGGGGGTATGGCTACACCTTC.

The V gene is TRBV5-1, the J gene TRBJ1-1, with D hard to call. The CDR3 sequence is 13 residues long. In germline, CDR1 is SGHRS, CDR2 YFSETQ. V was shortened by 1 base and J by 3 bases, with 7 bases between the two germline ends. The CDR3 here is CASSLSGDTEAFF. CDR3 bases: TGCGCCAGCAGCTTGTCCGGGGACACTGAAGCTTTCTTT.

The chain is built from TRBV9 and TRBJ2-3, with D possibly being TRBD1 or TRBD2 (5 bases each). V lost 4 bases to trimming and J lost 4 bases, with 19 bases between them. The CDR3 has 16 residues. Germline CDR1 SGDLS, CDR2 YYNGEE. Here the CDR3 DNA reads TGTGCCAGCAGCTCCCCCCGGGCTAGCAGGGCAGATACGCAGTATTTT. Amino acid sequence: CASSSPRASRADTQYF. Drawing the rest from reference TRBV9 and TRBJ2-3, the complete variable domain is DSGVTQTPKHLITATGQRVTLRCSPRSGDLSVYWYQQSLDQGLQFLIQYYNGEERAKGNILERFSAQQFPDLHSELNLSSLELGDSALYFCASSSPRASRADTQYFGPGTRLTVL.

This clone has only one observation. This chain connects TRBV3-1 (or the pseudogene TRBV3-2) to TRBJ1-1; the D gene is possibly TRBD1 (5 bases). Germline V gene lookup returns CDR1 LGHDT and CDR2 YNNKEL (reference sequence). The ends were cut back, 2 bases at V and 0 bases at J, with 10 bases in the middle. This CDR3 spans 15 amino acids. The CDR3 region is CASSQFRGMNTEAFF. In nucleotides, the CDR3 is TGTGCCAGCAGCCAATTTCGGGGCATGAACACTGAAGCTTTCTTT.

V and J are TRBV18 and TRBJ2-7, with 11 nucleotides matching TRBD1. V shed 1 base and J 5 bases; nucleotides not matched to a gene: 4. The CDR3 runs to 15 residues. CDR1 KGHSH and CDR2 LQKENI come from the germline V gene. The CDR3 DNA is TGTGCCAGCTCACCACGGACAGGGGGCAAGGACGAGCAGTACTTC. Residues: CASSPRTGGKDEQYF. The full variable domain, completed using reference TRBV18 and TRBJ2-7, is NAGVMQNPRHLVRRRGQEARLRCSPMKGHSHVYWYRQLPEEGLKFMVYLQKENIIDESGMPKERFSAEFPKEGPSILRIQQVVRGDSAAYFCASSPRTGGKDEQYFGPGTRLTVT.

V usage is TRBV20-1 and J usage is TRBJ1-5, with D unresolved. Germline values: CDR1 DFQATT, CDR2 SNEGSKA (reference sequence). This CDR3 is 11 amino acids long. Trimming shortened V by 3 bases and J by 9 bases, and 9 bases separated the two germline ends. The CDR3 DNA reads TGCAGTGCTAGGGGCGAGGGGCCCCAGCATTTT. Translation gives CSARGEGPQHF.

V gene TRBV11-2 combines with J gene TRBJ1-3; no definite D call. This CDR3 is 15 amino acids long. The V end lost 5 bases, the J end lost 10 bases, and 21 bases lay between the germline ends. In germline, CDR1 is SGHAT, CDR2 FQNNGV. In DNA form, the CDR3 reads TGTGCCAGCAGCCTCGGGCCAAATCTTCGGGAGACCATATATTTT. Amino acid sequence: CASSLGPNLRETIYF.

The chain couples TRBV19 to TRBJ2-3, with a weak D call TRBD2 (6 bases). CDR3 length equals 15 residues. The germline CDR1 and CDR2 sequences are LNHDA and SQIVND (reference sequence). Between the trimmed V and J ends, which lost 4 bases and 1 base, there was a span of 12 bases. CDR3 sequence reads: CASSTAGRRTDTQYF. The CDR3 DNA reads as TGTGCCAGTAGTACCGCGGGACGTCGCACAGATACGCAGTATTTT.

The chain uses TRBV7-8 and TRBJ2-1; D may be TRBD2 (5 bases). The V end was cut by 1 base, the J end by 5 bases, with 15 bases between. Germline assignment: CDR1 SGHVS and CDR2 FQNEAQ. This CDR3 spans 16 amino acids. The CDR3 nucleotides read TGTGCCAGCAGCTTAGATCCGGGGTTTGTTGACAATGAGCAGTTCTTC. Amino acid sequence: CASSLDPGFVDNEQFF.

The genes are TRBV6-5 and TRBJ2-7, with unresolved D. CDR3 length: 11 residues. Germline V gene data show CDR1 as MNHEY and CDR2 as SVGAGI. The V end lost 5 bases, the J end lost 3 bases, and 5 bases lay between the germline ends. The CDR3 DNA follows: TGTGCCAGCAGTAACAACTACGAGCAGTACTTC. Translated, it gives CASSNNYEQYF.

The rearrangement joins TRBV19 to TRBJ2-1; a possible D gene is TRBD2 (6 bases). The CDR3 runs to 12 residues. V lost 1 base and J 16 bases, leaving 14 bases between the germline ends. The germline CDR1 and CDR2 sequences are LNHDA and SQIVND (reference sequence). CDR3 sequence reads: CASSIGLREDFF. CDR3 nucleotides: TGTGCCAGTAGTATAGGGTTAAGGGAGGACTTCTTC. Drawing the rest from reference TRBV19 and TRBJ2-1, the complete variable domain is DGGITQSPKYLFRKEGQNVTLSCEQNLNHDAMYWYRQDPGQGLRLIYYSQIVNDFQKGDIAEGYSVSREKKESFPLTVTSAQKNPTAFYLCASSIGLREDFFGPGTRLTVL.

V is TRBV14 and J is TRBJ1-6; D remains unclear. The germline V and J ends were trimmed by 4 bases and 9 bases, with 13 bases remaining between them. The germline V gene encodes CDR1 SGHDN and CDR2 FVKESK. The CDR3 spans 14 residues. The CDR3: CASSRVSTFSPLHF. The CDR3 region has the DNA TGTGCCAGCAGCCGGGTCAGCACCTTTTCACCCCTCCACTTT. Filled out from reference TRBV14 and TRBJ1-6, the complete variable domain reads EAGVTQFPSHSVIEKGQTVTLRCDPISGHDNLYWYRRVMGKEIKFLLHFVKESKQDESGMPNNRFLAERTGGTYSTLKVQPAELEDSGVYFCASSRVSTFSPLHFGNGTRLTVT.

This chain links TRBV6-5 with TRBJ1-5; the D is unclear. CDR1 is MNHEY, CDR2 SVGAGI, per germline. This CDR3 spans 14 amino acids. V lost 3 bases and J lost 1, with 7 bases in between. In DNA, the CDR3 is TGTGCCAGCAGTTATGGACGGAGCAATCAGCCCCAGCATTTT. The encoded protein is CASSYGRSNQPQHF.

CDR3 residues: CASSLGLYAPGAFF. In DNA, the CDR3 is TGTGCCAGCAGCCTAGGGCTCTACGCCCCGGGGGCTTTCTTT. The V and J genes are TRBV7-8 and TRBJ1-1; D is undetermined. Germline lookup yields CDR1 SGHVS and CDR2 FQNEAQ. The ends were cut back, 5 bases at V and 11 bases at J, with 21 bases in the middle. The CDR3 has 14 amino acids.

The chain carries TRBV30 and TRBJ1-2; no firm D call. This CDR3 spans 14 amino acids. Trimming cost V 4 bases and J 2 bases, with 14 bases left between them. Germline V gene lookup returns CDR1 GTSNPN and CDR2 SVGIG (reference sequence). CDR3 loop: CAWNSPGSNYGYTF. CDR3 DNA: TGTGCCTGGAATAGTCCCGGGTCGAACTATGGCTACACCTTC.

This clone was recorded once. The chain has TRBV29-1 and TRBJ2-7; D unresolved. Per germline, CDR1 SQVTM and CDR2 ANQGSEA. The germline V and J ends were trimmed by 1 base and 2 bases, with 9 bases remaining between them. CDR3 length: 13 residues. CDR3 region: CSVEGDGAYEQYF. CDR3 bases: TGCAGCGTTGAAGGCGACGGAGCCTACGAGCAGTACTTC.

The chain has TRBV4-1 and TRBJ2-3; 16 bases are a match to TRBD2. The V gene end was trimmed by 1 base and the J gene end by 4 bases; junction bases not matched to a gene: 5. Germline-derived CDR1 and CDR2 are MGHRA and YSYEKL. The CDR3 spans 18 residues. The CDR3 protein is CASSQAGTSGGAADTQYF. The CDR3 DNA follows: TGCGCCAGCAGCCAAGCCGGGACTAGCGGGGGGGCCGCAGATACGCAGTATTTT.

This chain uses TRBV12-3 or TRBV12-4 with TRBJ1-2; D may be TRBD1 (6 bases). The V and J ends lost 5 bases and 8 bases respectively, with 12 bases between them. The CDR3 is made up of 12 amino acids. The CDR3 here is CASSQLGGGYTF. The CDR3 DNA follows: TGTGCCAGCAGTCAACTAGGGGGGGGCTACACCTTC.